This T cell receptor beta chain was identified during a study of blood T cell repertoires in COVID-19. Study at large: Nucleic acid was either cDNA or gDNA, and it came from T cells, B-cell-depleted T cells, or PBMCs.

The CDR3 is made up of 15 amino acids. Trimming took off 3 bases at V and 2 bases at J, with 14 bases between the two ends. From germline, CDR1 is GTSNPN and CDR2 SVGIG (reference sequence). This study enrolled people aged roughly 18 to 100 from about two dozen US geographic areas. Membership in each cohort depended on participant-reported clinical history. Each recovered donor of Cohort 3 presented with two negative PCRs, clearance, or symptom resolution. Only in-frame clones appear in the TCRdb table, and some are missing; sequencing was by immunoSEQ multiplex PCR. The data contain over 110,000 clones, over 80% of them singletons.

Sequenced: PBMCs or T cells enriched from blood (not recorded which). The gene calls are TRBV30 and TRBJ2-4, with D maybe TRBD2 (6 bases). The receptor was derived from a man in his 60s who had recovered from COVID-19. The CDR3 reads CAWSSIGGPKNIQYF. The CDR3, as DNA: TGTGCCTGGAGCTCTATCGGGGGTCCCAAAAACATTCAGTACTTC.